The 8 T cell receptor beta chains reported below all come from one sample, sequenced in a study of post-analysis software for immune sequencing data. Findings and caveats of the study: TRBV segments more frequent in patients than in controls numbered several and included TRBV5-6, TRBV5-1 and TRBV20-1.

Each TCR beta cDNA library carried unique molecular identifiers. In TCRdb, the PCR reads were re-called with MiXCR into one record per CDR3 protein. Of roughly 730,000 distinct CDR3 sequences listed, around 27% are singletons. No cognate antigen is known for these TCRs. The sequenced sample was blood. The receptors here all came from a girl aged 5 to 17 with multiple sclerosis.

This clonotype was counted between two and nine times. At one boundary the junction diverges from the germline segment, which might be a read error. The rearrangement joins TRBV20-1 to TRBJ2-2; 9 positions agree with TRBD2. CDR3 length: 19 residues. CDR1 is DFQATT, CDR2 SNEGSKA, per germline (reference sequence). In DNA form, the CDR3 reads TGCAGTGCGACCAGACTAGCGGAAAACCTTGAACCTCTCACCCGGGAGCTGTTTTTT. It yields the protein CSATRLAENLEPLTRELFF.

This clonotype has a handful of counts. The chain combines TRBV2 with TRBJ2-7; either TRBD1 or TRBD2 may supply D (7 bases each). Germline CDR1 SNHLY, CDR2 FYNNEI. The germline V and J ends were trimmed by 5 bases and 1 base, with 18 bases remaining between them. The CDR3 has 16 amino acids. CDR3 sequence: CASSLQGPGGSYEQYF. In DNA form, the CDR3 reads TGTGCCAGCAGTCTACAGGGGCCGGGAGGTTCCTACGAGCAGTACTTC.

This clonotype has a handful of counts. This chain uses TRBV5-6 with TRBJ1-6; D is uncertain. CDR1 is SGHDT and CDR2 is YYEEEE in the germline V gene. The CDR3 is 16 amino acids. Trimming cost V 4 bases and J 6 bases, with 17 bases left between them. For the CDR3, the DNA is TGTGCCAGCAGCCTCCGACCAGGAGGTGGTAATTCACCCCTCCACTTT. Encoded protein: CASSLRPGGGNSPLHF.

In nucleotides, the CDR3 is TGCGCCAGCAGCCCTGTTTGGCGGAGCACAGATACGCAGTATTTT. It encodes CASSPVWRSTDTQYF. The J gene is TRBJ2-3, the V gene TRBV4-3; no firm D call. Trimming cost V 4 bases and J 0 bases, with 11 bases left between them. CDR3 size: 15 residues. Germline V gene lookup returns CDR1 LGHNA and CDR2 YSLEER.

The J gene is TRBJ1-1, the V gene TRBV7-9; D ambiguous. The CDR3 sequence is 14 residues long. The V gene's germline CDR1 is SEHNR and CDR2 FQNEAQ (reference sequence). V gave up 3 bases and J gave up 1 base, with 9 bases separating them. The DNA for the CDR3 is TGTGCCAGCAGCTTTTCCCGGTCGAACACTGAAGCTTTCTTT. Amino acid sequence: CASSFSRSNTEAFF.

This clonotype was seen more than once but under ten times. The CDR3 loop reads CAIGAGRGHSYEQYF. The CDR3 DNA is TGTGCCATCGGCGCGGGACGGGGCCACTCCTACGAGCAGTACTTC. The genes are TRBV27 and TRBJ2-7, with a possible D match to TRBD2 (6 bases). Germline V gene data show CDR1 as MNHEY and CDR2 as SMNVEV (reference sequence). The CDR3 loop spans 15 amino acids. V lost 10 bases to trimming and J lost 0 bases, with 19 bases between them.

This clonotype was seen a handful of times. The rearrangement joins TRBV10-3 to TRBJ2-1; 9 bases are a match to TRBD2. The CDR3 is made up of 16 amino acids. V dropped 4 bases and J dropped 0; count of bases not matched to a gene: 4. Germline CDR1 and CDR2: ENHRY and SYGVKD. This chain's CDR3 is CAISVSSGSSYNEQFF. The CDR3 region has the DNA TGTGCCATCAGTGTGAGTAGCGGGAGCTCCTACAATGAGCAGTTCTTC.

This clonotype was found a few times. The V call is TRBV4-3, the J call TRBJ1-1; D might be TRBD1 (5 bases). Per germline, CDR1 LGHNA and CDR2 YSLEER. The CDR3 has 14 amino acids. V lost 4 bases, J lost 3 bases, and 12 bases lay in between. CDR3 in DNA: TGCGCCAGCAGCCCTCGGGGGACCCACACTGAAGCTTTCTTT. Amino acids: CASSPRGTHTEAFF.